A single sample gave rise to the 28 T cell receptor beta chains below, sequenced in a study of T cell repertoires in cytomegalovirus infection. No cognate antigen is known for these TCRs. In TCRdb, the reads were re-called with MiXCR into one record per CDR3 protein. The sample lists roughly 110,000 distinct CDR3 sequences, around 9.1% seen once, with around a third in the top ten. Sequencing input: PBMCs, sequenced either directly or after in vitro stimulation (not recorded which). These receptors originate from a human donor in good health (CMV status not recorded). Some clones in this sample may be carry-over from other donors' samples.

This clonotype was counted between two and nine times. The V gene is TRBV19, the J gene TRBJ1-1; D gene uncertain. V was shortened by 3 bases and J by 0 bases, with 11 bases between the two germline ends. The CDR3 sequence is 15 residues long. In germline, CDR1 is LNHDA, CDR2 SQIVND (reference sequence). The CDR3 DNA follows: TGTGCCAGTAGTATCGATGGAATAATGAACACTGAAGCTTTCTTT. Translating gives CASSIDGIMNTEAFF.

This clonotype was picked up many times. The V gene is TRBV7-8, the J gene TRBJ2-1; TRBD2 matches at 10 bases. CDR1 is SGHVS, CDR2 FQNEAQ, per germline. Unmatched junction bases numbered 8, after V lost 3 bases and J lost 6 bases. The CDR3 covers 16 residues. Here the CDR3 DNA reads TGTGCCAGCAGCTTGATATCGGTAGCGGGAGGCAATGAGCAGTTCTTC. Residues: CASSLISVAGGNEQFF.

The chain is built from TRBV28 and TRBJ1-5; 7 bases match TRBD1. The germline V gene encodes CDR1 MDHEN and CDR2 SYDVKM. The length of the CDR3 is 16 residues. V trimming: 7 bases; J trimming: 2 bases; junction bases outside the gene matches: 11. The CDR3 is CASTQGGLLGNQPQHF. The CDR3 nucleotides read TGTGCCAGCACCCAGGGGGGCCTACTGGGCAATCAGCCCCAGCATTTT.

This rearrangement joins TRBV12-3 or TRBV12-4 to TRBJ2-3, with a possible D match to TRBD1 (5 bases). This CDR3 is built from 16 residues. The V gene lost 2 bases and the J gene lost 1 base, with 13 bases spanning the gap. CDR3 nucleotide sequence: TGTGCCAGCAGTTTATCAGGGCGCGCGGGCACAGATACGCAGTATTTT. Translation gives CASSLSGRAGTDTQYF.

This clonotype showed up many times. V usage is TRBV7-2 and J usage is TRBJ1-4; D is undetermined. The CDR3 sequence is 16 residues long. V gave up 3 bases and J gave up 2 bases, with 13 bases separating them. The germline V gene encodes CDR1 SGHTA and CDR2 FQGNSA. The CDR3 sequence: CASSFGLRRTNEKLFF. DNA for the CDR3: TGTGCCAGCAGCTTCGGTTTGCGGAGGACTAATGAAAAACTGTTTTTT.

This clonotype came up many times. The chain recombines TRBV6-1 with TRBJ2-5, with TRBD1 identical over 10 bases. The CDR3 loop spans 14 amino acids. The V segment lost 6 bases and the J segment 5 bases; nucleotides outside the gene matches: 6. CDR1 is MNHNS, CDR2 SASEGT, per germline. The CDR3 DNA reads TGTGCCAGCAGCCAACCGGGACAGGGGGAGACCCAGTACTTC. Translated, it gives CASSQPGQGETQYF.

This clonotype was detected ten times or more. The chain carries TRBV11-3 and TRBJ2-1; 9 positions agree with TRBD2. There are 16 residues in the CDR3. Trimming cost V 3 bases and J 7 bases; bases outside gene matches: 10. Germline V gene lookup returns CDR1 SGHNT and CDR2 YENEEA. CDR3 coding DNA: TGTGCCAGCAGCTTCCGCTCGCAGACTAGCGGAAATGAGCAGTTCTTC. It is translated as CASSFRSQTSGNEQFF.

This clonotype showed up many times. This chain uses TRBV27 with TRBJ2-3; no clear D gene. V lost 7 bases to trimming and J lost 1 base, with 9 bases between them. The V gene's germline CDR1 is MNHEY and CDR2 SMNVEV (reference sequence). The CDR3 extends over 13 amino acids. The CDR3 loop is CASMSTGTDTQYF. CDR3 in DNA: TGTGCCAGCATGAGTACGGGCACAGATACGCAGTATTTT.

This clonotype was seen repeatedly, ten times or more. The chain recombines TRBV27 with TRBJ1-1; TRBD1 matches 8 bases. CDR3 size: 15 residues. J gave up 5 bases and V 6 bases, and 11 bases lay outside the gene matches. Per germline, CDR1 MNHEY and CDR2 SMNVEV (reference sequence). The CDR3, as DNA: TGTGCCAGCAGCGAAGTACAGGGGGGATGGACTGAAGCTTTCTTT. It translates to CASSEVQGGWTEAFF.

This clonotype was seen ten or more times. The gene calls are TRBV7-2 and TRBJ1-3, with D perhaps TRBD1 (6 bases). The CDR3 contains 15 residues. V was pared by 1 base and J by 4 bases, with 11 bases between. Germline V gene data show CDR1 as SGHTA and CDR2 as FQGNSA. The CDR3 sequence: CASSLDTGRGNTIYF. CDR3 DNA: TGTGCCAGCAGCTTAGACACAGGGAGGGGAAACACCATATATTTT.

This clonotype was detected many times. The chain has TRBV3-1 and TRBJ2-1; TRBD2 matches 12 bases. After removal of 4 bases from V and 6 bases from J, the junction contained 4 bases not matched to a gene. The CDR3 runs to 15 residues. The V gene's germline CDR1 is LGHDT and CDR2 YNNKEL (reference sequence). The CDR3, as DNA: TGTGCCAGCAGCCCACTAGCGGGAGGTGGCAATGAGCAGTTCTTC. Protein: CASSPLAGGGNEQFF.

This clonotype turned up a few times. The chain links TRBV11-2 to TRBJ2-7; a weak D match, TRBD1 (5 bases). V was clipped by 1 base and J by 2 bases, with 9 bases between them. CDR1 and CDR2 from the germline V gene are SGHAT and FQNNGV. The CDR3 loop spans 14 amino acids. CDR3 residues: CASSLVGQPYEQYF. The CDR3 DNA is TGTGCCAGCAGCTTAGTGGGGCAGCCCTACGAGCAGTACTTC.

This clonotype appeared a few times. The chain links TRBV12-3 or TRBV12-4 to TRBJ2-3; D might be TRBD2 (8 bases). The V end lost 3 bases, the J end lost 6 bases, and 16 bases lay between the germline ends. The CDR3 is 15 residues long. The CDR3 nucleotides are TGTGCCAGCAGTTTCACGGGAGGGGGCATGGATACGCAGTATTTT. Protein product: CASSFTGGGMDTQYF.

This clonotype has at least ten counts. The V and J genes are TRBV7-2 and TRBJ1-5; 10 nucleotides align to TRBD1. The CDR3 totals 15 residues. V shed 3 bases and J 3 bases; nucleotides not matched to a gene: 2. Germline V gene lookup returns CDR1 SGHTA and CDR2 FQGNSA. CDR3 residues: CASSFGQGDNQPQHF. CDR3 bases: TGTGCCAGCAGCTTTGGACAGGGGGACAATCAGCCCCAGCATTTT.

Ten or more counts support this clonotype. The chain carries TRBV6-5 and TRBJ2-3; 9 bases map to TRBD2. CDR3 length equals 16 residues. The germline CDR1 and CDR2 sequences are MNHEY and SVGAGI. V trimming: 0 bases; J trimming: 4 bases; junction bases outside the gene matches: 5. CDR3 sequence reads: CASSYSGGRASDTQYF. Written as DNA, the CDR3 is TGTGCCAGCAGTTACTCTGGCGGGAGGGCCTCAGATACGCAGTATTTT.

The gene calls are TRBV7-9 and TRBJ2-2; 10 bases fit TRBD2. Germline values: CDR1 SEHNR, CDR2 FQNEAQ (reference sequence). V lost 3 bases, J lost 2 bases, and 9 bases stayed unmatched. This CDR3 region has 18 residues. The CDR3 sequence: CASSFPKLAGINTGELFF. As DNA, the CDR3 is TGTGCCAGCAGCTTCCCTAAACTAGCGGGGATTAACACCGGGGAGCTGTTTTTT. Full variable domain (outside the CDR3, taken from reference TRBV7-9 and TRBJ2-2): DTGVSQNPRHKITKRGQNVTFRCDPISEHNRLYWYRQTLGQGPEFLTYFQNEAQLEKSRLLSDRFSAERPKGSFSTLEIQRTEQGDSAMYLCASSFPKLAGINTGELFFGEGSRLTVL.

Of note for this clonotype: Since a much larger clone is just one base distant, this may be a read error. The rearrangement uses TRBV4-3 and TRBJ2-4; D is ambiguous. Germline V gene lookup returns CDR1 LGHNA and CDR2 YSLEER. There are 14 residues in the CDR3. V was clipped by 0 bases and J by 9 bases, with 12 bases between them. The CDR3 DNA reads as TGCGCCAGCAGCCAAGATCTTGTAGGGTTCATTCAGTACTTC. It encodes CASSQDLVGFIQYF.

The chain employs TRBV9 and TRBJ2-7; TRBD2 matches at 10 bases. The CDR3 is 14 amino acids. The V segment lost 3 bases and the J segment 4 bases; nucleotides outside the gene matches: 4. Germline CDR1 SGDLS, CDR2 YYNGEE. The CDR3 DNA is TGTGCCAGCAGCGGAACTAGCGGGACTTACGAGCAGTACTTC. It codes for CASSGTSGTYEQYF.

The chain employs TRBV11-2 and TRBJ2-1; TRBD2 might be the D (6 bases). Deletions cut 5 bases from V and 1 base from J, with 18 bases between. Germline V CDR1 and CDR2: SGHAT, FQNNGV. The CDR3 spans 17 residues. In DNA, the CDR3 is TGTGCCAGCAGCGCAAGAACGCCTAGCGTATCCTACAATGAGCAGTTCTTC. It codes for CASSARTPSVSYNEQFF.

The chain joins TRBV4-1 to TRBJ2-1; 15 positions agree with TRBD2. Per germline, CDR1 MGHRA and CDR2 YSYEKL. Unmatched junction bases numbered 7, after V lost 4 bases and J lost 9 bases. The CDR3 spans 16 residues. The CDR3 protein is CASSRGTSGRRREQFF. CDR3 DNA: TGCGCCAGCAGCCGTGGGACTAGCGGGAGGAGGCGTGAGCAGTTCTTC.

This clonotype was counted a few times. This sequence joins TRBV12-3 or TRBV12-4 and TRBJ2-1; no clear D gene. Trimming removed 4 bases at V and 6 bases at J, with 10 bases between. The CDR3 sequence is 13 residues long. CDR3 nucleotides: TGTGCCAGCAGTTGGGTAGTAAGCAATGAGCAGTTCTTC. This gives the protein CASSWVVSNEQFF.

This clonotype was seen ten or more times. The chain combines TRBV6-2 or TRBV6-3 with TRBJ1-1, with D unresolved. Germline lookup yields CDR1 MNHEY and CDR2 SVGEGT. V was pared by 6 bases and J by 4 bases, with 12 bases between. The CDR3 totals 13 residues. The CDR3 protein is CASSRLRVTEAFF. The DNA for the CDR3 is TGTGCCAGCAGCCGTTTGAGGGTCACTGAAGCTTTCTTT.

The sample holds a few counts of this clonotype. The rearrangement uses TRBV12-3 or TRBV12-4 and TRBJ1-1, with D possibly TRBD1 on 5 matching bases. The CDR3 loop spans 13 amino acids. Trimming cost V 6 bases and J 3 bases, with 11 bases left between them. The CDR3 nucleotides are TGTGCCAGCAGCCACGGCAGGGACACTGAAGCTTTCTTT. Translating gives CASSHGRDTEAFF.

The J gene is TRBJ1-5, the V gene TRBV7-6, with TRBD1 matching 7 bases. Per the germline V gene, CDR1 is SGHVS and CDR2 is FNYEAQ. This CDR3 has 16 residues. The V and J ends lost 0 bases and 5 bases, in that order; junction bases with no gene match: 7. The CDR3 protein is CASSLAAGGNYQPQHF. The CDR3 nucleotides are TGTGCCAGCAGCTTAGCGGCAGGGGGGAACTATCAGCCCCAGCATTTT.

This clonotype was recorded a few times. The chain uses TRBV15 and TRBJ1-4; no clear D gene. V lost 1 base to trimming and J lost 5 bases, with 8 bases between them. This CDR3 is 14 amino acids long. Germline V CDR1 and CDR2: LNHNV, YYDKDF (reference sequence). This CDR3 is CATSRGESNEKLFF. The DNA for the CDR3 is TGTGCCACCAGCAGAGGAGAATCCAATGAAAAACTGTTTTTT.

This clonotype occurred many times. Because the CDR3 is missing its conserved closing phenylalanine or tryptophan, this is likely a read error. No DNA is shown, since the ends of the CDR3 on it are uncertain; the CDR3 is the one TCRdb lists. The CDR3 sequence: CASSLGGGLAGVI. The chain couples TRBV7-8 to TRBJ2-5; the table calls TRBD2, which could not be checked here. The CDR3 sequence runs 13 residues, both termini included. CDR1 and CDR2 (germline): SGHVS, FQNEAQ.

In regard to this clonotype: A read error may be the cause here, since a much bigger clone is one base away. The CDR3 loop reads CATSRDVGVLEQYV. Written as DNA, the CDR3 is TGTGCCACCAGCAGAGATGTAGGGGTGCTCGAGCAGTACGTC. The chain employs TRBV15 and TRBJ2-7; a weak D match, TRBD1 (5 bases). V was pared by 0 bases and J by 6 bases, with 12 bases between. Per germline, CDR1 LNHNV and CDR2 YYDKDF (reference sequence). This CDR3 has 14 residues.

This clonotype has at least ten counts. The genes are TRBV9 and TRBJ2-5; 7 bases match TRBD1. V trimming: 3 bases; J trimming: 5 bases; junction bases outside the gene matches: 13. Germline V gene lookup returns CDR1 SGDLS and CDR2 YYNGEE. The CDR3 sequence is 16 residues long. The CDR3 loop reads CASSGPQPGQKETQYF. As DNA, the CDR3 is TGTGCCAGCAGCGGACCCCAGCCGGGACAGAAGGAGACCCAGTACTTC.